This T cell receptor beta chain was captured by sequencing in a study of CD8 T cells in ankylosing spondylitis. Broader study findings: Earlier authors reported some of these motif variants in reactive arthritis synovial fluid and blood. Among TCR beta sequences, a motif of several highly homologous variants appeared characteristic of ankylosing spondylitis blood. Significantly higher representation of disease-linked clones was reported for matched ankylosing spondylitis synovial fluid.

The CDR3 is 17 amino acids. Per the germline V gene, CDR1 is ENHRY and CDR2 is SYGVKD. Trimming took 4 bases from V and 0 from J; bases not matched to a gene: 3. This clonotype has more than one count but fewer than ten. Its antigen is as yet unknown. Quantitative 5'-RACE with molecular barcodes was used to make the TCR beta libraries. TCRdb re-called the 5' RACE reads through MiXCR, storing one row per CDR3 protein. The table shows approximately 550,000 distinct CDR3 sequences, with over 9.5% occurring only once. This TCR was recovered from a male donor with ankylosing spondylitis. The sequenced material came from blood, either unsorted or a sorted T cell fraction (not recorded which). The chain uses TRBV10-3 and TRBJ2-3, with TRBD2 identical over 14 bases. As DNA, the CDR3 is TGTGCCATCAGTGGGACTAGCGGGAGGACTAGCACAGATACGCAGTATTTT. As protein: CAISGTSGRTSTDTQYF.